What follows are 25 T cell receptor beta chains derived from one specimen sequenced in a study. TCRdb itself ran the 5' RACE reads through MiXCR, one entry per CDR3 protein. The sample carries about 32,000 distinct CDR3 sequences, around a quarter recorded once. The sequenced material came from memory CD4+ T cells sorted from blood. The sample's subset: memory CD4+ T cells, CD4+CD45RO+CD25-. These receptors all come from a female donor with breast cancer.

This chain joins TRBV18 and TRBJ2-5; possible D gene TRBD1, 6 bases. There are 14 residues in the CDR3. Trimming removed 5 bases at V and 2 bases at J, with 12 bases between. CDR1 and CDR2 from the germline V gene are KGHSH and LQKENI. CDR3: CASSKGEPQETQYF. CDR3 DNA: TGTGCCAGCTCAAAGGGGGAGCCACAAGAGACCCAGTACTTC.

The V and J genes are TRBV9 and TRBJ1-1; tentatively, D is TRBD1 (5 bases). CDR3 size: 15 residues. Germline-derived CDR1 and CDR2 are SGDLS and YYNGEE. V was cut by 3 bases and J by 2 bases, with 14 bases left in between. CDR3 amino acids: CASSANSGPNTEAFF. CDR3 coding DNA: TGTGCCAGCAGCGCGAACTCGGGGCCCAACACTGAAGCTTTCTTT.

This chain joins TRBV28 and TRBJ2-7; tentatively, D is TRBD1 (6 bases). Trimming took 5 bases from V and 3 from J, leaving 11 bases between them. Germline CDR1 is MDHEN and CDR2 is SYDVKM. The CDR3 totals 13 residues. This CDR3 is CASSPWTVYEQYF. The CDR3 DNA sequence: TGTGCCAGCAGTCCCTGGACAGTCTACGAGCAGTACTTC.

The CDR3 protein is CASSQVGPIYNEQFF. Here the CDR3 DNA reads TGTGCCAGCAGCCAAGTGGGTCCCATTTACAATGAGCAGTTCTTC. The chain couples TRBV3-1 to TRBJ2-1; D gene uncertain. The CDR3 sequence is 15 residues long. From germline, CDR1 is LGHDT and CDR2 YNNKEL (reference sequence). The ends were cut back, 1 base at V and 4 bases at J, with 11 bases in the middle.

The sample holds one count of this clonotype. This chain connects TRBV20-1 to TRBJ2-1, with no clear D. V was trimmed by 0 bases and J by 2 bases, leaving 17 bases between them. The CDR3 totals 17 residues. CDR1 is DFQATT, CDR2 SNEGSKA, per germline (reference sequence). CDR3 nucleotide sequence: TGCAGTGCTAGAGATGGCATAAGAGGCCCTGCCTACAATGAGCAGTTCTTC. Amino acid sequence: CSARDGIRGPAYNEQFF.

This chain uses TRBV3-1 with TRBJ1-1, with D hard to call. V lost 4 bases, J lost 6 bases, and 12 bases lay in between. Germline-derived CDR1 and CDR2 are LGHDT and YNNKEL (reference sequence). This CDR3 is 13 amino acids long. As DNA, the CDR3 is TGTGCCAGCAGCCTCCGCGGAGACGCTGAAGCTTTCTTT. It is translated as CASSLRGDAEAFF.

This clonotype was counted between two and nine times. The rearrangement links TRBV29-1 to TRBJ1-1, with no clear D. This CDR3 has 15 amino acids. CDR1 SQVTM and CDR2 ANQGSEA come from the germline V gene. Deletions cut 2 bases from V and 2 bases from J, with 15 bases between. DNA of the CDR3: TGCAGCGTTGAAATAGTGAGGCGGACTAACACTGAAGCTTTCTTT. Amino acid sequence: CSVEIVRRTNTEAFF.

Only a few counts were recorded for this clonotype. Written as DNA, the CDR3 is TGTGCCAGCAGTTTAGGGCCGGGTGTAGGCAATCAGCCCCAGCATTTT. Amino acid sequence: CASSLGPGVGNQPQHF. The chain recombines TRBV27 with TRBJ1-5; D is ambiguous. The germline V gene has CDR1 MNHEY and CDR2 SMNVEV (reference sequence). With 2 bases removed from V and 2 bases from J, the gap between germline ends came to 13 bases. CDR3 length equals 16 residues.

This chain links TRBV27 with TRBJ2-5; possible D gene TRBD1, 6 bases. V was shortened by 1 base and J by 1 base, with 19 bases between the two germline ends. The CDR3 sequence is 18 residues long. The germline V gene has CDR1 MNHEY and CDR2 SMNVEV (reference sequence). In DNA, the CDR3 is TGTGCCAGCAGTTTATATTCCCCGACAGGACGACCCCAAGAGACCCAGTACTTC. Encoded protein: CASSLYSPTGRPQETQYF.

Worth noting for this clonotype: Mismatch with germline at one junction end may stem from a read error. The rearrangement links TRBV9 to TRBJ2-7; 7 bases match TRBD2. Germline V lookup: CDR1 SGDLS, CDR2 YYNGEE. The CDR3 consists of 15 residues. CDR3: CARSVAGGSSYEQYF. The CDR3 DNA is TGTGCCAGGAGCGTAGCGGGCGGTAGCTCCTACGAGCAGTACTTC.

The chain links TRBV28 to TRBJ2-6; D might be TRBD2 (5 bases). V was cut by 2 bases and J by 1 base, with 9 bases left in between. The germline CDR1 and CDR2 sequences are MDHEN and SYDVKM. The CDR3 runs to 16 residues. Written as DNA, the CDR3 is TGTGCCAGCAGTTTAGGGAGTGAGTCTGGGGCCAACGTCCTGACTTTC. Its protein is CASSLGSESGANVLTF.

The chain couples TRBV4-2 to TRBJ2-1, with 12 positions matching TRBD2. With 0 bases clipped from V and 12 bases from J, the junction kept 6 bases outside the gene matches. The CDR3 totals 15 residues. Germline CDR1 LGHNA, CDR2 YNFKEQ. The CDR3, as DNA: TGTGCCAGCAGCCAAGAAAGGACTAGCGGGGCTCGGCAGTTCTTC. This translates into CASSQERTSGARQFF.

This clonotype has a handful of counts. V gene TRBV12-3 or TRBV12-4 combines with J gene TRBJ2-4; possible D gene TRBD2, 6 bases. The ends were cut back, 3 bases at V and 2 bases at J, with 20 bases in the middle. This CDR3 comprises 18 residues. This CDR3 reads CASSFPGLPRGTKNIQYF. The DNA of the CDR3 is TGTGCCAGCAGTTTCCCCGGGCTCCCACGGGGGACCAAAAACATTCAGTACTTC.

This clonotype was detected ten times or more. This chain joins TRBV24-1 and TRBJ2-1, with D possibly being TRBD1 or TRBD2 (5 bases each). Trimming left V 2 bases short and J 5 bases short, with 6 bases between. Germline V lookup: CDR1 KGHDR, CDR2 SFDVKD. This CDR3 is 13 amino acids long. The CDR3 sequence: CATSDWDHNEQFF. CDR3 nucleotide sequence: TGTGCCACCAGTGATTGGGACCACAATGAGCAGTTCTTC.

The table lists this clonotype with a few counts. The chain joins TRBV5-6 to TRBJ2-5; 10 bases map to TRBD2. The J segment lost 2 bases and the V segment lost 0 bases, leaving 7 bases of the junction unmatched. This CDR3 has 17 amino acids. Germline loops: CDR1 SGHDT, CDR2 YYEEEE. The CDR3 loop is CASSLVIAGGFQETQYF. CDR3 DNA sequence: TGTGCCAGCAGCTTGGTTATAGCGGGGGGCTTTCAAGAGACCCAGTACTTC.

The V call is TRBV29-1, the J call TRBJ2-7; D might be TRBD1 (5 bases). The V gene lost 6 bases and the J gene lost 2 bases, with 14 bases spanning the gap. CDR1 and CDR2 from the germline V gene are SQVTM and ANQGSEA. The CDR3 has 13 amino acids. CDR3 in DNA: TGCAGCGTCCGTCAACAGGAACCCTACGAGCAGTACTTC. Its protein is CSVRQQEPYEQYF.

This clonotype was observed a few times. The chain has TRBV4-2 and TRBJ2-1, with D tentatively TRBD1 (5 bases). Trimming stripped 1 base from V and 1 base from J, with 8 bases between. The CDR3 has 15 residues. The germline CDR1 and CDR2 sequences are LGHNA and YNFKEQ. This CDR3 is CASSQGTPSYNEQFF. As DNA, the CDR3 is TGTGCCAGCAGCCAAGGGACACCTTCCTACAATGAGCAGTTCTTC.

On this clonotype: A read error may account for a junction end that differs from germline. V is TRBV6-2 or TRBV6-3 and J is TRBJ2-7, with 10 bases lining up with TRBD2. The germline V gene has CDR1 MNHEY and CDR2 SVGEGT. The CDR3 has 12 residues. The CDR3 loop reads CTSSGRVNEQYF. CDR3 bases: TGTACCAGCAGCGGGAGGGTAAACGAGCAGTACTTC.

J is TRBJ2-5 and V is TRBV10-2, with D possibly called TRBD1 or TRBD2 (5 bases each). V shed 7 bases and J shed 8 bases, with 11 bases lying between them. CDR1 WSHSY and CDR2 SAAADI come from the germline V gene. The CDR3 length is 11 residues. The CDR3 here is CASTGTETQYF. The CDR3 DNA reads TGCGCCAGCACAGGGACCGAAACCCAGTACTTC.

This chain connects TRBV7-6 to TRBJ2-7, with D unresolved. CDR1 is SGHVS and CDR2 is FNYEAQ in the germline V gene. This CDR3 has 12 residues. Trimming removed 1 base from V and 5 bases from J, with 6 bases in between. The CDR3 region is CASSLDSHEQYF. The CDR3 DNA sequence: TGTGCCAGCAGCTTAGACAGCCACGAGCAGTACTTC.

For this clonotype: This likely comes from a read error, as the CDR3 has no conserved phenylalanine or tryptophan at its end. The chain combines TRBV27 with TRBJ2-4, with 10 nucleotides matching TRBD2. Germline assignment: CDR1 MNHEY and CDR2 SMNVEV (reference sequence). The CDR3 totals 14 residues. V gave up 8 bases and J gave up 8 bases; unmatched junction bases: 9. The CDR3 coding sequence is TGTGCCAGCTGCCCTAGCGGGAGAATGCACATTCAGTACTCC. Translation: CASCPSGRMHIQYS.

In its sample, this clonotype was seen many times. V is TRBV20-1 and J is TRBJ2-7, with D tentatively TRBD2 (6 bases). In germline, CDR1 is DFQATT, CDR2 SNEGSKA (reference sequence). Trimming stripped 5 bases from V and 0 bases from J, with 20 bases between. The CDR3 extends over 16 amino acids. DNA for the CDR3: TGCAGTGCTCCCGCTGGGCGGGGCCCCCTCTCCTACGAGCAGTACTTC. Protein sequence: CSAPAGRGPLSYEQYF.

Regarding this clonotype: A junction end diverges from the germline sequence, so it may reflect a read error. This chain connects TRBV3-1 to TRBJ1-6; D not resolved. The CDR3 covers 16 residues. CDR1 LGHDT and CDR2 YNNKEL come from the germline V gene (reference sequence). DNA for the CDR3: TGTGCCAGCAGCCCGACCCGGCCGAATTATAATTCGCCCCTCCACTTT. Its translation is CASSPTRPNYNSPLHF.

V gene TRBV6-5 combines with J gene TRBJ2-7; 7 nucleotides match TRBD2. The V gene end was trimmed by 6 bases and the J gene end by 3 bases; junction bases not matched to a gene: 11. CDR1 is MNHEY and CDR2 is SVGAGI in the germline V gene. The CDR3 contains 15 residues. CDR3 protein: CASRPNSGLDYEQYF. The CDR3 region has the DNA TGTGCCAGCAGGCCAAATAGCGGGCTAGACTACGAGCAGTACTTC.

This clonotype was observed once. The chain joins TRBV20-1 to TRBJ2-7; D not resolved. The CDR3 spans 11 residues. Germline V lookup: CDR1 DFQATT, CDR2 SNEGSKA (reference sequence). V lost 3 bases and J 6 bases, leaving 9 bases between the germline ends. CDR3 coding DNA: TGCAGTGCTAGTGTGCAGTTCGAGCAGTACTTC. Protein: CSASVQFEQYF.